These T cell receptor beta chains were read from a single sample in a study of shared T cell receptors in the human thymus. The repertoire was sequenced with immunoSEQ multiplex PCR; TCRdb's copy has only in-frame clones and lacks some. The repertoire holds 700,000 or so clones, with around 85% as singletons. In addition, the sample was reused for a study of human thymus T cells.

Sequenced: thymocytes. The receptors stem from a girl in the first two years of life with a congenital heart defect. The CDR3 runs from the conserved cysteine through the conserved F or W. Fields, in order: V gene, clone size, J gene, D gene, CDR3 DNA, CDR3 protein. D genes are given only for firm matches. Some rows mark clone size as missing; the rest say once, few, many or name a class of expanded clone.

TRBV27	few	TRBJ1-5	TRBD1	TGTGCCAGCAGTTTATCTTACAGGGGATCCCGATCTAATAGGAGCAATCAGCCCCAGCATTTT	CASSLSYRGSRSNRSNQPQHF
TRBV27	NA	TRBJ2-7	NA	TGTGCCAGCAGTTTGGGTGGGGGGGAGCAGTACTTC	CASSLGGGEQYF
TRBV5-1	NA	TRBJ1-2	TRBD1	TGCGCCAGCAGCTTGGGAGACAGGGGTTTAGGTCGGTTTCGTGGCTACACCTTC	CASSLGDRGLGRFRGYTF
TRBV14	NA	TRBJ1-1	NA	TGTGCCAGCAGCCAAACAGGTTTGGGGAACACTGAAGCTTTCTTT	CASSQTGLGNTEAFF
TRBV14	NA	TRBJ2-1	NA	TGTGCCAGCACGGGAATCAGCAATGAGCAGTTCTTC	CASTGISNEQFF
TRBV18	NA	TRBJ2-7	TRBD2	TGTGCCAGCTCACCCCGAGCGGGGCTCAAGTTAGAGCAGTACTTC	CASSPRAGLKLEQYF
TRBV5-5	NA	TRBJ1-1	TRBD1	TGTGCCAGCAGCCCCGGAAGACAGGGGGACACTGAAGCTTTCTTT	CASSPGRQGDTEAFF
TRBV7-9	NA	TRBJ2-4	TRBD1	TGTGCCAGCAGCTTAGGGGACAGAAAAAACATTCAGTACTTC	CASSLGDRKNIQYF
TRBV28	NA	TRBJ1-1	NA	TGTGCCAGCAGTGGGGGGAGGGATGGTGAGAACACTGAAGCTTTCTTT	CASSGGRDGENTEAFF
TRBV28	NA	TRBJ1-5	NA	TGTGCCAGCAGTTTGCGGGCAGGCAATCAGCCCCAGCATTTT	CASSLRAGNQPQHF
TRBV2	NA	TRBJ2-7	TRBD1	TGTGCCAGCAATCGGACAGGAACAAACTTC	CASNRTGTNF
TRBV29-1	NA	TRBJ2-5	TRBD1	TGCAGCGCGAGATTTAAGAGGGACAGATTGAGGCTGGTCCGAGAGACCCAGTACTTC	CSARFKRDRLRLVRETQYF
TRBV11-2	NA	TRBJ1-2	NA	TGTGCCAGCAGCCCGACGGGGGATGGCTACACCTTC	CASSPTGDGYTF
TRBV16	once	TRBJ1-2	NA	TGTGCCAGCAGCCCACAACCCTGGCCAAGGGGATTCTACACCTTC	CASSPQPWPRGFYTF
TRBV27	NA	TRBJ1-2	TRBD1	TGTGCCAGCAGTCCCCATTTCTCTCCTCTCTTTTTGAGGACAGGGGCGTCTACCTATGGCTACACCTTC	CASSPHFSPLFLRTGASTYGYTF
TRBV6-5	NA	TRBJ1-1	NA	TGTGCCAGCAGTTACACGAAATTTCGGGGAGGCCTAGAAGCTTTCTTT	CASSYTKFRGGLEAFF
TRBV4-3	NA	TRBJ2-3	NA	TGCGCCAGCAGCCAAGCCCTTCCCAGGGGCCTAACCGGACCAGATACGCAGTATTTT	CASSQALPRGLTGPDTQYF
TRBV4-3	NA	TRBJ2-2	NA	TGCGCCAGCAGCCAAGCTCCCTGGGCCCTCGGGCAGGGGGGCTCGAACACCGGGGAGCTGTTTTTT	CASSQAPWALGQGGSNTGELFF
TRBV5-6	NA	TRBJ2-5	NA	TGTGCCAGCAGCTGCGACACACAAGAGACCCAGTACTTC	CASSCDTQETQYF
TRBV5-6	NA	TRBJ1-1	TRBD1	TGTGCCAGCAGCTTGAAGGGGGCAGGAGAACAAGCTTTCTTT	CASSLKGAGEQAFF
TRBV5-4	NA	TRBJ2-7	TRBD1	TGTGCCAGCAGCTTTCCGGACAGGGGAATCTACGAGCAGTACTTC	CASSFPDRGIYEQYF
TRBV18	NA	TRBJ2-7	NA	TGTGCCAGCTCTTTCCAAGGGGGCCTAGCGCATCAGGTGTCTAAAGTTTACGAGCAGTACTTC	CASSFQGGLAHQVSKVYEQYF
TRBV2	NA	TRBJ2-1	TRBD2	TGTGCCAGCATTATAACCCCCCTACTAGCGGGGGAATACAATGAGCAGTTCTTC	CASIITPLLAGEYNEQFF
TRBV2	NA	TRBJ1-5	TRBD1	TGTGCCAGCAGTGTAACAGGGGGGATTCAGCCCCAGCATTTT	CASSVTGGIQPQHF
TRBV5-1	NA	TRBJ1-2	TRBD1	TGCGCCAGCACCCAAACAGGGGAACATGGCTACACCTTC	CASTQTGEHGYTF
TRBV19	NA	TRBJ1-1	NA	TGTGCCAGTAGTTCTATCACCCGGGGGGACACTGAAGCTTTCTTT	CASSSITRGDTEAFF
TRBV7-2	NA	TRBJ1-1	NA	TGTGCCAGCAGCCCTTGGGGGGTTCTGAACACTGAAGCTTTCTTT	CASSPWGVLNTEAFF
TRBV19	NA	TRBJ1-1	NA	TGTGCCAGTAGTGACCCAGGGTTCGGGGCGGGAACTGAAGCTTTCTTT	CASSDPGFGAGTEAFF
TRBV5-4	NA	TRBJ1-6	NA	TGTGCCAGCAGCTTGCTGCAGGAATATAATTCACCCCTCCACTTT	CASSLLQEYNSPLHF
TRBV6-5	NA	TRBJ2-7	NA	TGTGCCAGCAGAGGGGACAATTCCTACGAGCAGTACTTC	CASRGDNSYEQYF
TRBV5-1	NA	TRBJ2-5	TRBD2	TGCGCCAGCAGCTTGGACCGCCGCGGGCGGGGGGCCGGTAGGACCCAGTACTTC	CASSLDRRGRGAGRTQYF
TRBV12-5	NA	TRBJ1-1	NA	TGTGCTAGTGGTTTGGTACAGGGATCGCGGGTGCCTGAAGCTTTCTTT	CASGLVQGSRVPEAFF
TRBV7-9	NA	TRBJ1-2	NA	TGTGCCAGCAGCTTCCGGACACTAAGCCGAGGTGGCTACACCTTC	CASSFRTLSRGGYTF
TRBV27	NA	TRBJ2-7	NA	TGTGCCAGCAGTTTAAGGGGTCGGTCTTTAAGGTACGAGCAGTACTTC	CASSLRGRSLRYEQYF
TRBV12-5	few	TRBJ1-1	TRBD1	TGTGCTAGTGGAACTACGACAGGGAGGAACACTGAAGCTTTCTTT	CASGTTTGRNTEAFF
TRBV5-4	NA	TRBJ2-7	TRBD1	TGTGCCAGCAGCTTACCCCGGGACAGGGGGTCCTACGAGCAGTACTTC	CASSLPRDRGSYEQYF
TRBV4-3	NA	TRBJ2-5	TRBD1	TGCGCCAGCAGCCAGATACAGGGGTTGTTAGAGACCCAGTACTTC	CASSQIQGLLETQYF
TRBV6-5	NA	TRBJ2-7	TRBD1	TGTGCCAGCAGTTCGAAAACCGGGACAGGGTACGAGCAGTACTTC	CASSSKTGTGYEQYF
TRBV13	NA	TRBJ2-1	NA	TGTGCCAGCAGCTACGACGGAGGAACTTACAATGAGCAGTTCTTC	CASSYDGGTYNEQFF
TRBV29-1	NA	TRBJ2-1	TRBD1	TGCAGCGTTGGCGGCACGGACAGGGCCTACAATGAGCAGTTCTTC	CSVGGTDRAYNEQFF
TRBV9	NA	TRBJ1-2	NA	TGTGCCAGCAGCGGGGCAGGGGACGGCTACACCTTC	CASSGAGDGYTF
TRBV29-1	NA	TRBJ2-3	TRBD2	TGCAGCGTGGTAACTAGCGGGGGTTACTTCGATACGCAGTATTTT	CSVVTSGGYFDTQYF
TRBV5-4	NA	TRBJ2-1	NA	TGTGCCAGCAGCTTCAACCGGACGGGGGTCTGGGACAATGAGCAGTTCTTC	CASSFNRTGVWDNEQFF
TRBV7-2	NA	TRBJ2-5	NA	TGTGCCAGCAGCTTAGCGTTGCTAGCAACGACCCAGTACTTC	CASSLALLATTQYF
TRBV7-9	NA	TRBJ1-5	NA	TGTGCCAGCAGCCTAACAGGTCCCCCTCAGCCCCAGCATTTT	CASSLTGPPQPQHF
TRBV7-9	NA	TRBJ1-6	NA	TGTGCCAGCAGCTTAGGCGCGGCCAGCTCCTATAATTCCCCCCTCCACTTT	CASSLGAASSYNSPLHF
TRBV7-9	NA	TRBJ1-6	NA	TGTGCCAGCAGCTCGTTAGGGGGTGGTGCTACCTGGGATTCACCCCTCCACTTT	CASSSLGGGATWDSPLHF
TRBV19	few	TRBJ1-1	TRBD1	TGTGCCAGTAGTCCCCGAGGGGGCATAGCTTTCTTT	CASSPRGGIAFF
TRBV18	NA	TRBJ2-3	TRBD1	TGTGCCAGCTCACCCGTGGGGACAGGGGGCACAGATACGCAGTATTTT	CASSPVGTGGTDTQYF